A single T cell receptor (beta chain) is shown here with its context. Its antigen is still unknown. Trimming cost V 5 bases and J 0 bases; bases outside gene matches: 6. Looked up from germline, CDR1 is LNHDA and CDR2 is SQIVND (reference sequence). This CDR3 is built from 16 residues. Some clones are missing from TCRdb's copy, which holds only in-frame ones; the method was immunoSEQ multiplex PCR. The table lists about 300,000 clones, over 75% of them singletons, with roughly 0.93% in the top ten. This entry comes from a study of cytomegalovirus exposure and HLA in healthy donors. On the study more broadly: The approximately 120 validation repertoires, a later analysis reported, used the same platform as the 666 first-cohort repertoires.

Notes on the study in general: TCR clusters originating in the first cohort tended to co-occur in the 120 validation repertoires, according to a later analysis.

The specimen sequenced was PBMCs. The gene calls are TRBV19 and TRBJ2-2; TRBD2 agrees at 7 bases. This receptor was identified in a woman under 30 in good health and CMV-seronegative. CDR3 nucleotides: TGTGCCAGTAGTGCCCCGACTAGCCCGAACACCGGGGAGCTGTTTTTT. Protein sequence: CASSAPTSPNTGELFF.